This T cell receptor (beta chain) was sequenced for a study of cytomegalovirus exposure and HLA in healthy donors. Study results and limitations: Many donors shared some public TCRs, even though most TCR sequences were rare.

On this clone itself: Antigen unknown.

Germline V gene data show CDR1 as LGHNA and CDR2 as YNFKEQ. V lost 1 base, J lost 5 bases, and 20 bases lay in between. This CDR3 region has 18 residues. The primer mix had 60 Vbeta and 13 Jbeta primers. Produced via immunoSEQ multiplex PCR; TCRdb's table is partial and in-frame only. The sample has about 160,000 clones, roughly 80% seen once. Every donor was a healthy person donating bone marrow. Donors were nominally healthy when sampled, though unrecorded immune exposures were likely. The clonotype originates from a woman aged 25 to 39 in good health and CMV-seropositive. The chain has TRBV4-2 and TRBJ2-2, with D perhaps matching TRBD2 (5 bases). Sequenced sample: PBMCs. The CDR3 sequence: CASSQVPGRELRTGELFF. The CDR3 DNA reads TGTGCCAGCAGCCAAGTTCCGGGCCGGGAACTCAGAACCGGGGAGCTGTTTTTT.